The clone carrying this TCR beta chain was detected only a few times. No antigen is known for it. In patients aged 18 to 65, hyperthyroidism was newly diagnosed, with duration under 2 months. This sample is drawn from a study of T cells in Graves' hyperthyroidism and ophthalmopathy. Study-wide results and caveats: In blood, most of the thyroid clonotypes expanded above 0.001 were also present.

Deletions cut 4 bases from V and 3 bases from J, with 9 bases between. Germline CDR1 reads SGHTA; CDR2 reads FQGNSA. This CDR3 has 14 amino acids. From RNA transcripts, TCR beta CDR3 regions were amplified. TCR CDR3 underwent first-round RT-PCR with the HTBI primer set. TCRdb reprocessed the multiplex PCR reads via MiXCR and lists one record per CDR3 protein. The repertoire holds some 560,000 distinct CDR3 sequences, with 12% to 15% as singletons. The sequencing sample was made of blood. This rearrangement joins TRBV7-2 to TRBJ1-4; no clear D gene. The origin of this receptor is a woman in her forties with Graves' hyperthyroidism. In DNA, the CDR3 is TGTGCCAGCAGCTCCATTGGGCCTAATGAAAAACTGTTTTTT. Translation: CASSSIGPNEKLFF. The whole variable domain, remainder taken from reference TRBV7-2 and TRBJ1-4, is GAGVSQSPSNKVTEKGKDVELRCDPISGHTALYWYRQSLGQGLEFLIYFQGNSAPDKSGLPSDRFSAERTGGSVSTLTIQRTQQEDSAVYLCASSSIGPNEKLFFGSGTQLSVL.